Sequencing of this TCR beta chain was carried out in a study of blood T cell repertoires in COVID-19. The overall study: Spain, Italy and the United States supplied samples that represented acute and convalescent COVID-19. T cells, B-cell-depleted T cells, or PBMCs provided the cDNA or gDNA that served as material.

In the original processing: Reference gene primer amplification yielded estimated nucleated cell counts. Data came from immunoSEQ multiplex PCR; TCRdb stores just in-frame clones and leaves some out. V, J and clone size are those of that table, while D and trimming were read from the DNA. The sample lists over 250,000 clones, approximately 91% occurring once. The CDR3 is 15 amino acids. The germline gives CDR1 SQVTM, CDR2 ANQGSEA. Between the trimmed V and J ends, which lost 5 bases and 3 bases, there was a span of 19 bases. Sequencing used peripheral blood. The receptor comes from an older woman with acute or convalescent COVID-19. The chain combines TRBV29-1 with TRBJ1-2; no firm D call. The CDR3 spells CSVSIPPGVDYGYTF. The CDR3 coding sequence is TGCAGCGTTTCTATACCCCCCGGGGTTGACTATGGCTACACCTTC.